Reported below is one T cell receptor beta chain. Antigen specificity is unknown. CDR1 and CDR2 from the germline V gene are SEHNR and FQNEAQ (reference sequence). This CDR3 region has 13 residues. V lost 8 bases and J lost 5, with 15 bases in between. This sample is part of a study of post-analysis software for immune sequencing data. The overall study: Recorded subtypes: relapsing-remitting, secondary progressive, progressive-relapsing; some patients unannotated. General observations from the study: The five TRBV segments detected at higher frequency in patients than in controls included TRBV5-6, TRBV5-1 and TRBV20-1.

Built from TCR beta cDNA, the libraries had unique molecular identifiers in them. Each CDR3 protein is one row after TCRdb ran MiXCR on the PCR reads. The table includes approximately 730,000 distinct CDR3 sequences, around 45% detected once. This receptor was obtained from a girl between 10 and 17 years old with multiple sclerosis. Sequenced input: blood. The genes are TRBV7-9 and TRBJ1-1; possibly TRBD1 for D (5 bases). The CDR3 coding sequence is TGTGCCAGCGTGGGGGTATTAGGGACTGAAGCTTTCTTT. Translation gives CASVGVLGTEAFF.